What follows describes a single TCR beta chain. Its antigen is not known. This record belongs to a study of beta chain features in type 1 diabetes. Study-level results: A potential PCR bias toward shorter templates would be equal in patient and control samples.

Expressed TCRB transcripts were sequenced after all isolated RNA was converted to cDNA. Measured with immunoSEQ multiplex PCR; TCRdb has only the in-frame clones, and not every one. This table has 110,000 to 150,000 clones, about 9.7% appearing once. With 8 bases clipped from V and 2 bases from J, the junction kept 4 bases outside the gene matches. CDR1 is WNHNN and CDR2 is SYGVQD in the germline V gene (reference sequence). The CDR3 covers 13 residues. The receptor's source is a woman in her 40s in good health. Sequenced: central memory CD4+ T cells from blood. V usage is TRBV10-1 and J usage is TRBJ2-3; 7 bases align to TRBD2. As DNA, the CDR3 is TGCGCCAGCTCCGGGGGGATCACAGATACGCAGTATTTT. This sequence encodes CASSGGITDTQYF.